The present T cell receptor beta chain was sequenced within a study of cytomegalovirus exposure and HLA in healthy donors. Study at large: The approximately 110 validation repertoires and the roughly 670 first-cohort repertoires shared a platform, a later analysis reported.

The donors were part of the approximately 130-subject validation cohort, which stood apart from the roughly 670-subject first cohort. This clone was recorded a few times. What it binds is not known. V was pared by 5 bases and J by 7 bases, with 9 bases of the junction left unmatched. This CDR3 is 15 amino acids long. CDR1 is SGHVS and CDR2 is FQNEAQ in the germline V gene. TCRdb's table, derived via immunoSEQ multiplex PCR, lists solely in-frame clones and lacks some. The sample lists over 200,000 clones; roughly 83% were seen once. Notes on the study in general: Specificity of a few CMV-associated chains for CMV antigens was verified in vitro. Researchers counted around 170 TCR beta chains as cytomegalovirus-associated.

The receptor was derived from a woman aged 18-29 years in good health and CMV-seronegative. The J gene is TRBJ1-2, the V gene TRBV7-8, with 11 bases that match TRBD1. Sequenced material: PBMCs. CDR3 amino acids: CASSPRWTGGSGYTF. DNA for the CDR3: TGTGCCAGCAGCCCTAGATGGACAGGGGGCTCTGGCTACACCTTC.